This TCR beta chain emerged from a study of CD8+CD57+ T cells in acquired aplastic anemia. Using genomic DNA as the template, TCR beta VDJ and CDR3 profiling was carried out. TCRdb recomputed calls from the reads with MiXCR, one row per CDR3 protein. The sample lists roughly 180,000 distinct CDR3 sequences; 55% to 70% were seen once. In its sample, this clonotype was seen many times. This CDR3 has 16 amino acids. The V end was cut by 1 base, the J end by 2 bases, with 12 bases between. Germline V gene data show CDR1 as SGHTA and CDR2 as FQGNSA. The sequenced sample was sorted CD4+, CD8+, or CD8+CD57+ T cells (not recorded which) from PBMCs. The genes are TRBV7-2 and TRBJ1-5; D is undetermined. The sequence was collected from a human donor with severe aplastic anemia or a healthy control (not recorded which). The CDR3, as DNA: TGTGCCAGCAGCTTAGACCCTTGGCAGGGCAATCAGCCCCAGCATTTT. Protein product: CASSLDPWQGNQPQHF.